The text below deals with one T cell receptor (beta chain). It was with a sample-barcoded 5' primer and a J-beta primer mix that a second PCR of roughly 7 to 12 cycles was run. TCRdb fed the 5' RACE reads into MiXCR, producing one record per CDR3 protein. The sample yields more than 1.4 million distinct CDR3 sequences, about 43% seen once. This entry is derived from a study of blood T cells in healthy people across ages. Study as a whole: The capture of about one barcoded beta molecule per two T cells was achieved by template switching.

The specimen sequenced was blood. The TCR comes from a woman aged 18-29 years in good health.

In DNA form, the CDR3 reads TGTGCCAGCAGCGTAGACAGCGGTCCCTACAATGAGCAGTTCTTC. It codes for CASSVDSGPYNEQFF. V is TRBV9 and J is TRBJ2-1, with D perhaps matching TRBD2 (5 bases). Per the germline V gene, CDR1 is SGDLS and CDR2 is YYNGEE. Trimming left V 0 bases short and J 2 bases short, with 9 bases between. The CDR3 contains 15 residues.